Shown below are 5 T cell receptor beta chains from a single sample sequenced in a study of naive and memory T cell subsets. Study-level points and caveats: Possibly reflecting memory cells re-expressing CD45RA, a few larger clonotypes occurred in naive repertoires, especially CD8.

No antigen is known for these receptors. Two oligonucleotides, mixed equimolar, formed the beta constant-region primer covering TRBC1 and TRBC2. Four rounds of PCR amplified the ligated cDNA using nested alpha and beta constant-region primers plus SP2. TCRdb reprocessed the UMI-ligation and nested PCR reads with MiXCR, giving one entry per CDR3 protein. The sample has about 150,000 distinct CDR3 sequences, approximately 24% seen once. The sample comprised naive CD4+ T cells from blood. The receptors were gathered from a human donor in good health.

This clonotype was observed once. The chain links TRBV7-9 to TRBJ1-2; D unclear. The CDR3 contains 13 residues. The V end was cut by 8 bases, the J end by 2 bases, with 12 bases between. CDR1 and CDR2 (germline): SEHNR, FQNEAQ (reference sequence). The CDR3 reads CASEGRSNYGYTF. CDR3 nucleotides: TGTGCCAGCGAGGGCAGGAGCAACTATGGCTACACCTTC.

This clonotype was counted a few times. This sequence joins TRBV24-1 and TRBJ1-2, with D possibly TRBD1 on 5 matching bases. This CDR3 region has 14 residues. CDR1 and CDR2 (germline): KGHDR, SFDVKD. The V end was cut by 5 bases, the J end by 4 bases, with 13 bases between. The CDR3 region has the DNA TGTGCCACCAGTGGAACAGGACCATTCTATGGCTACACCTTC. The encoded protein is CATSGTGPFYGYTF.

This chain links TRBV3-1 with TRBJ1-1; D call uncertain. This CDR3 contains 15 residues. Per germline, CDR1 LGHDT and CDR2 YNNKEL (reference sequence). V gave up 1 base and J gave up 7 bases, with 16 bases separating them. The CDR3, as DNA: TGTGCCAGCAGCCAAGCGGGGTACCCTCGGAGTGAAGCTTTCTTT. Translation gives CASSQAGYPRSEAFF.

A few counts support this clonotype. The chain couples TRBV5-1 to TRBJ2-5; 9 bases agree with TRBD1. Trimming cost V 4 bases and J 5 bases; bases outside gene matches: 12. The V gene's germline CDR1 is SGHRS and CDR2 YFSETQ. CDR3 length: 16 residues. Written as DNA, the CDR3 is TGCGCCAGCAGCGGGACCGGACAGGGGAGTGAGGAGACCCAGTACTTC. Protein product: CASSGTGQGSEETQYF.

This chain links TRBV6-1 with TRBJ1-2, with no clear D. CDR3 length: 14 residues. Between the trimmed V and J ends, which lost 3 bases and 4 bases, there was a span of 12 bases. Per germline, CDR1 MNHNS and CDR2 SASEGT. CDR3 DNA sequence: TGTGCCAGCAGTGATGGGCAGCCGATCTATGGCTACACCTTC. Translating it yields CASSDGQPIYGYTF.